This T cell receptor (beta chain) is from a study of T cell responses to AZD1222 COVID-19 vaccine. Points from the study as a whole: No day 14 peak samples; only post-peak repertoires were characterized. Rises in breadth and depth of Spike-specific TCRs came after two AZD1222 doses.

Note on this clone: Its antigen is undetermined.

The method was immunoSEQ multiplex PCR; TCRdb's version includes in-frame clones alone and lacks a portion of them. The sample holds about 170,000 clones; more than 80% are singletons and the top ten take roughly 3.9%. V lost 2 bases to trimming and J lost 1 base, with 11 bases between them. This CDR3 comprises 15 residues. Germline V lookup: CDR1 WNHNN, CDR2 SYGVQD (reference sequence). Source: peripheral blood, taken on day 0 of AZD1222 vaccination. This sequence joins TRBV10-1 and TRBJ1-1; possible D gene TRBD1, 5 bases. The origin of this receptor is an adult in good health. The CDR3 region is CASSEGGRENTEAFF. DNA for the CDR3: TGCGCCAGCAGTGAGGGGGGACGGGAGAACACTGAAGCTTTCTTT.